The subject of this entry is one TCR beta chain. Germline trimming cut 5 bases from V and 1 base from J; bases unmatched to any gene: 3. Germline lookup yields CDR1 KGHSH and CDR2 LQKENI. CDR3 size: 15 residues. The sample originates from a study of T cell changes during pregnancy in multiple sclerosis. The protocol was immunoSEQ multiplex PCR, while the TCRdb copy is restricted to in-frame clones and leaves out a portion. The sample holds 45,000 to 55,000 clones; about 90% are singletons and the top ten take 0.45% to 0.6%. V is TRBV18 and J is TRBJ1-5; 9 nucleotides line up with TRBD1. This sequence was found in a female donor with multiple sclerosis, enrolled in a pregnancy study. The sample consisted of CD4+ T cells from peripheral blood mononuclear cells, taken after pregnancy. The CDR3 sequence is CASSETGGSNQPQHF. In DNA, the CDR3 is TGTGCCAGCTCAGAGACAGGGGGGAGCAATCAGCCCCAGCATTTT. Together with reference TRBV18 and TRBJ1-5, the CDR3 gives the full variable domain: NAGVMQNPRHLVRRRGQEARLRCSPMKGHSHVYWYRQLPEEGLKFMVYLQKENIIDESGMPKERFSAEFPKEGPSILRIQQVVRGDSAAYFCASSETGGSNQPQHFGDGTRLSIL.